This T cell receptor (beta chain) was sequenced during a study of T cell repertoires in cytomegalovirus infection. Study at large: Selected CMV epitopes included recently identified HLA-C-restricted ones as well as well-studied HLA-B-restricted ones. Both CMV infection and a matching HLA type were indicated by public TCR beta signatures.

General observations from the study: The cumulative frequency of public TCR beta families identified carriers of CMV plus the relevant HLA. CMV-specific TCR beta clonotypes restricted by HLA-C were the ones dominating the ex vivo response.

The CDR3 has 14 residues. V was shortened by 0 bases and J by 4 bases, with 9 bases between the two germline ends. From germline, CDR1 is ENHRY and CDR2 SYGVKD. As for this clonotype: Its target is unknown.

TCRdb recomputed calls from the reads with MiXCR, one row per CDR3 protein. The data contain under 500,000 distinct CDR3 sequences, approximately 46% of them singletons. The rearrangement uses TRBV10-3 and TRBJ2-5; TRBD1 is a possible D gene (5 bases). The source was cultured PBMCs, collected from culture after CMV antigen stimulation. This receptor was taken from a human donor in good health (CMV status not recorded). Some clones in this sample may be carry-over from other donors' samples. The CDR3 DNA follows: TGTGCCATCAGTGAGTCAGTAGGGGCAGAGACCCAGTACTTC. Protein sequence: CAISESVGAETQYF.